What follows are 7 T cell receptor beta chains derived from one specimen sequenced in a study of tumour-infiltrating T cells in Burkitt lymphoma. The protocol was immunoSEQ multiplex PCR, while the TCRdb copy is restricted to in-frame clones and leaves out a portion. The sample consists of thousands of clones, 12% to 15% of them appearing once. Sequencing input: tumor tissue. The receptors were sampled from a human donor with Burkitt lymphoma.

Only a few counts were recorded for this clone. The rearrangement joins TRBV5-6 to TRBJ1-1; TRBD1 matches at 7 bases. After removal of 0 bases from V and 1 base from J, the junction contained 0 bases not matched to a gene. The germline gives CDR1 SGHDT, CDR2 YYEEEE. CDR3 length: 14 amino acids. The CDR3 coding sequence is TGTGCCAGCAGCTTGGACAGGGGGAACACTGAAGCTTTCTTT. Protein product: CASSLDRGNTEAFF.

This clone was observed a handful of times. The chain employs TRBV7-2 and TRBJ1-5, with 8 bases that match TRBD1. After removal of 2 bases from V and 7 bases from J, the junction contained 7 bases not matched to a gene. The CDR3 contains 15 residues. CDR1 and CDR2 from the germline V gene are SGHTA and FQGNSA. The CDR3 nucleotides read TGTGCCAGCAGCTTAATCGGACAGGGAGTCCAGCCCCAGCATTTT. It yields the protein CASSLIGQGVQPQHF.

The chain couples TRBV19 to TRBJ2-6; 7 bases map to TRBD1. The CDR3 is made up of 17 amino acids. The germline gives CDR1 LNHDA, CDR2 SQIVND (reference sequence). V shed 3 bases, J shed 2 bases, and the junction held 7 bases outside the gene matches. The CDR3 here is CASSMRGGVAGANVLTF. The CDR3 DNA follows: TGTGCCAGTAGTATGAGAGGGGGCGTGGCTGGGGCCAACGTCCTGACTTTC.

This clone came up a few times. This sequence joins TRBV15 and TRBJ1-2, with 8 bases fitting TRBD1. The CDR3 runs to 16 residues. V was pared by 4 bases and J by 8 bases, with 15 bases of the junction left unmatched. CDR1 is LNHNV, CDR2 YYDKDF, per germline (reference sequence). In DNA, the CDR3 is TGTGCCACCAGCAAATGGGGGACAGGAGGGTCTCTCGGCTACACCTTC. It is translated as CATSKWGTGGSLGYTF.

This clone came up a few times. The V gene is TRBV7-6, the J gene TRBJ1-2; 7 bases map to TRBD1. The CDR3 is 15 amino acids. J was trimmed by 0 bases and V by 1 base; bases with no gene match: 2. CDR1 is SGHVS and CDR2 is FNYEAQ in the germline V gene. The CDR3 sequence is CASSLGDSTNYGYTF. DNA of the CDR3: TGTGCCAGCAGCTTAGGGGACAGCACTAACTATGGCTACACCTTC.

The CDR3 DNA sequence: TGCAGTGCTAGGTTCACAGATACGCAGTATTTT. Its translation is CSARFTDTQYF. This rearrangement joins TRBV20-1 to TRBJ2-3; D ambiguous. V was shortened by 3 bases and J by 2 bases, with 3 bases between the two germline ends. CDR1 and CDR2 (germline): DFQATT, SNEGSKA (reference sequence). This CDR3 spans 11 amino acids.

J is TRBJ1-5 and V is TRBV27; D call uncertain. The CDR3 has 14 amino acids. The V end lost 8 bases, the J end lost 2 bases, and 13 bases lay between the germline ends. Germline loops: CDR1 MNHEY, CDR2 SMNVEV (reference sequence). This chain's CDR3 is CASSPKRGNQPQHF. Written as DNA, the CDR3 is TGTGCCAGCTCCCCCAAAAGAGGCAATCAGCCCCAGCATTTT.